A selection of T cell receptor beta chains follows, all from one sample in a study of glioma-infiltrating T cells after dendritic cell vaccination. This table comes from immunoSEQ multiplex PCR, and its TCRdb copy is limited to in-frame clones, with some not included. The sample holds about 21,000 clones, 79% seen once. This sample comprised blood, obtained before dendritic cell vaccination. The receptors shown here come from a human donor with glioblastoma. The CDR3 runs from the conserved cysteine through the conserved F or W. The D gene is left open where the match is weak. Size values are once, few and many counts, or a class for expanded clones, and some rows have none.

length: 15
J: TRBJ2-7
D: TRBD1
V: TRBV5-1
size: .
DNA: TGCGCCAGCAGCTTGGCCGCAGGGGGTTCCTACGAGCAGTACTTC
CDR3: CASSLAAGGSYEQYF

length: 14
J: TRBJ2-7
D: .
V: TRBV2
size: .
DNA: TGTGCCAGCATATCTTACCGGGTGGGCTACGAGCAGTACTTC
CDR3: CASISYRVGYEQYF

length: 14
J: TRBJ2-1
D: TRBD2
V: TRBV7-8
size: once
DNA: TGTGCCAGCAGCTTGGCGGGAGAGCGGCATGAGCAGTTCTTC
CDR3: CASSLAGERHEQFF

length: 14
J: TRBJ1-3
D: .
V: TRBV5-1
size: .
DNA: TGCGCCAGCAGCGGCGGTAGCTCTGGAAACACCATATATTTT
CDR3: CASSGGSSGNTIYF

length: 14
J: TRBJ1-2
D: .
V: TRBV19
size: .
DNA: TGTGCCAGTAGTATACTTGGCGGGAACTATGGCTACACCTTC
CDR3: CASSILGGNYGYTF

length: 11
J: TRBJ2-1
D: TRBD1
V: TRBV28
size: .
DNA: TGTGCCAGCTCCGGACAGGATGAGCAGTTCTTC
CDR3: CASSGQDEQFF

length: 14
J: TRBJ2-3
D: .
V: TRBV4-3
size: .
DNA: TGCGCCAGCAGCCAAGGCAGGGTTGCGAGTACGCAGTATTTT
CDR3: CASSQGRVASTQYF

length: 15
J: TRBJ1-1
D: .
V: TRBV2
size: .
DNA: TGTGCCAGCAGTGAAAGAGGCAGAATGAACACTGAAGCTTTCTTT
CDR3: CASSERGRMNTEAFF

length: 13
J: TRBJ1-1
D: .
V: TRBV9
size: .
DNA: TGTGCCAGCAGCTACGGACAGAACACTGAAGCTTTCTTT
CDR3: CASSYGQNTEAFF

length: 16
J: TRBJ2-7
D: TRBD1
V: TRBV5-1
size: .
DNA: TGCGCCAGCAGTTACTCGGGACAGGGGGCTAACTACGAGCAGTACTTC
CDR3: CASSYSGQGANYEQYF

length: 14
J: TRBJ2-3
D: .
V: TRBV4-1
size: .
DNA: TGCGCCAGCAGCCAAGAGCGGGGCACAGATACGCAGTATTTT
CDR3: CASSQERGTDTQYF

length: 14
J: TRBJ1-1
D: TRBD1
V: TRBV4-3
size: .
DNA: TGCGCCAGCAGCCCCAAACTACAGGGGACTGAAGCTTTCTTT
CDR3: CASSPKLQGTEAFF

length: 15
J: TRBJ1-5
D: .
V: TRBV2
size: .
DNA: TGTGCCTCCTCAAGGGCAGGGGACAGCAATCAGCCCCAGCATTTT
CDR3: CASSRAGDSNQPQHF

length: 13
J: TRBJ2-5
D: .
V: TRBV5-1
size: .
DNA: TGCGCCAGCAGCTCGGCGAGGGATGAGACCCAGTACTTC
CDR3: CASSSARDETQYF

length: 14
J: TRBJ2-1
D: .
V: TRBV13
size: .
DNA: TGTGCCAGCAGCTTTGGTAGGGAGGACAATGAGCAGTTCTTC
CDR3: CASSFGREDNEQFF

length: 15
J: TRBJ2-2
D: TRBD2
V: TRBV6-6
size: .
DNA: TGTGCCAGCAGAGGACTAGCGGGGAACACCGGGGAGCTGTTTTTT
CDR3: CASRGLAGNTGELFF

length: 14
J: TRBJ2-7
D: TRBD1
V: TRBV7-2
size: .
DNA: TGTGCCAGCAGCCTGACAGGGGGCATCTACGAGCAGTACTTC
CDR3: CASSLTGGIYEQYF

length: 16
J: TRBJ2-3
D: TRBD2
V: TRBV10-1
size: .
DNA: TGCGCCAGCAGTGAGTCGGACGGGAGGGCCACAGATACGCAGTATTTT
CDR3: CASSESDGRATDTQYF

length: 17
J: TRBJ2-3
D: TRBD2
V: TRBV7-2
size: .
DNA: TGTGCCAGCAGCTTAGCGCATAGCGGGAGGGCCGGAGATACGCAGTATTTT
CDR3: CASSLAHSGRAGDTQYF

length: 14
J: TRBJ2-2
D: .
V: TRBV19
size: once
DNA: TGTGCCAGTAGTATGGGAGTAGGCACCGGGGAGCTGTTTTTT
CDR3: CASSMGVGTGELFF

length: 15
J: TRBJ2-7
D: TRBD2
V: TRBV27
size: .
DNA: TGTGCCAGCAGGGAACGCGGGAGGTCTTCCTACGAGCAGTACTTC
CDR3: CASRERGRSSYEQYF

length: 16
J: TRBJ2-3
D: TRBD1
V: TRBV19
size: .
DNA: TGTGCCAGTAGCTCAATAAGGACAGGGCCAGCAGATACGCAGTATTTT
CDR3: CASSSIRTGPADTQYF

length: 18
J: TRBJ2-2
D: TRBD2
V: TRBV19
size: .
DNA: TGTGCCACTTCTTCGTATTGGCGGGAGGGCCGAATCACCGGGGAGCTGTTTTTT
CDR3: CATSSYWREGRITGELFF

length: 14
J: TRBJ2-5
D: TRBD2
V: TRBV28
size: .
DNA: TGTGCCAGCAGTTTCATGGGAGGGCAAGAGACCCAGTACTTC
CDR3: CASSFMGGQETQYF

length: 23
J: TRBJ2-1
D: TRBD2
V: TRBV28
size: .
DNA: TGTGCCAGCAGTTTAAATAGGGAAGGGTGGGGACTAGCGGGATGGAGCTCCTACAATGAGCAGTTCTTC
CDR3: CASSLNREGWGLAGWSSYNEQFF

length: 16
J: TRBJ2-5
D: TRBD2
V: TRBV2
size: .
DNA: TGTGCCAGCAGTGCCCAAGCGGGACTAGCAAAAGAGACCCAGTACTTC
CDR3: CASSAQAGLAKETQYF

length: 14
J: TRBJ2-3
D: TRBD1
V: TRBV29-1
size: .
DNA: TGCAGCGCTCGGACAGGGCCAAACACAGATACGCAGTATTTT
CDR3: CSARTGPNTDTQYF

length: 15
J: TRBJ2-5
D: .
V: TRBV4-2
size: .
DNA: TGTGCCAGCAGCCAACCCCTCGTCGGCCAAGAGACCCAGTACTTC
CDR3: CASSQPLVGQETQYF

length: 17
J: TRBJ1-4
D: TRBD1
V: TRBV28
size: .
DNA: TGTGCCAGCAGTTTACTCGGACAGGGGGCGGCTAATGAAAAACTGTTTTTT
CDR3: CASSLLGQGAANEKLFF

length: 15
J: TRBJ2-2
D: TRBD2
V: TRBV4-1
size: .
DNA: TGCGCCAGCAACTGGGCGGGAGGGCCCCCGGGGGAGCTGTTTTTT
CDR3: CASNWAGGPPGELFF

length: 14
J: TRBJ2-7
D: .
V: TRBV7-3
size: .
DNA: TGTGCCAGCAGCTTAGGGGACTTCGCCTACGAGCAGTACTTC
CDR3: CASSLGDFAYEQYF

length: 15
J: TRBJ1-6
D: TRBD1
V: TRBV10-3
size: .
DNA: TGTGCCATCAGTGAGGGGACAGGTGATAATTCACCCCTCCACTTT
CDR3: CAISEGTGDNSPLHF

length: 12
J: TRBJ1-2
D: TRBD1
V: TRBV10-3
size: .
DNA: TGTGCCGCTAGGCCAGGGGGCGGTGGCTACACCTTC
CDR3: CAARPGGGGYTF

length: 12
J: TRBJ2-3
D: TRBD2
V: TRBV28
size: .
DNA: TGTGCCAGCAGTTGGGCGGGGGATGCGCAGTATTTT
CDR3: CASSWAGDAQYF

length: 15
J: TRBJ1-2
D: TRBD1
V: TRBV4-3
size: .
DNA: TGCGCCAGCAGCCAAGAGGGACAGGGGCACTATGGCTACACCTTC
CDR3: CASSQEGQGHYGYTF